These 32 T cell receptor beta chains were all obtained from the same sample, sequenced in a study of shared clonotypes between healthy human individuals. CD8 cells regarded as naive lacked CD45RO, were positively chosen for CCR7, and omitted terminally differentiated effector memory CD45RA+ cells. TCRdb keeps only in-frame clones here, not all; method: immunoSEQ multiplex PCR. The repertoire holds roughly 2.1 million clones, with around 93% as singletons. Sequenced: naive CD8+ T cells from PBMCs. These TCRs come from a man between 18 and 35 years old in good health. Some clones in this sample may be carry-over from other donors' samples.

The chain links TRBV7-6 to TRBJ1-3; 7 bases are a match to TRBD1. Germline V gives CDR1 SGHVS, CDR2 FNYEAQ. The trim removed 5 bases at V and 0 bases at J, leaving 4 bases unmatched. The CDR3 length is 15 residues. CDR3 sequence reads: CASSQRDSSGNTIYF. CDR3 sequence (DNA): TGTGCCAGCAGCCAGCGGGACAGCTCTGGAAACACCATATATTTT.

J is TRBJ2-7 and V is TRBV5-3, with TRBD1 matching 9 bases. TRBV5-3 is given ORF status, its function remaining uncertain. This CDR3 spans 18 amino acids. J gave up 7 bases and V 2 bases, and 19 bases lay outside the gene matches. CDR3 in DNA: TGTGCCAGAAGCTTTCGATTCTCCCCGGGACAGGGCAGAGAGGAGCAGTACTTC. Amino acids: CARSFRFSPGQGREEQYF.

The chain combines TRBV5-1 with TRBJ2-7; 10 nucleotides line up with TRBD2. Germline V gene lookup returns CDR1 SGHRS and CDR2 YFSETQ. This CDR3 comprises 14 residues. The J segment lost 2 bases and the V segment lost 3 bases, leaving 2 bases of the junction unmatched. CDR3 sequence: CASSSSGSTYEQYF. The CDR3 region has the DNA TGCGCCAGCAGCTCTAGCGGGAGCACCTACGAGCAGTACTTC.

This clone was observed a single time. The chain is built from TRBV27 and TRBJ1-2; D gene ambiguous. The CDR3 runs 17 residues. V lost 5 bases and J lost 7, with 26 bases in between. Germline V gene lookup returns CDR1 MNHEY and CDR2 SMNVEV (reference sequence). CDR3 nucleotides: TGTGCCAGCAGTATTTCCCGGCTACGAGAACAGTTGGGTGGCTACACCTTC. Translating gives CASSISRLREQLGGYTF.

This rearrangement joins TRBV7-8 to TRBJ2-5, with D hard to call. Per the germline V gene, CDR1 is SGHVS and CDR2 is FQNEAQ. Trimming took off 5 bases at V and 5 bases at J, with 18 bases between the two ends. CDR3 length equals 15 residues. CDR3 in DNA: TGTGCCAGCAGCGGGCAAGCTAGTTATTTGGAGACCCAGTACTTC. It is translated as CASSGQASYLETQYF.

The chain employs TRBV2 and TRBJ2-3; 7 nucleotides line up with TRBD1. The CDR3 has 17 amino acids. After removal of 3 bases from V and 0 bases from J, the junction contained 9 bases not matched to a gene. CDR1 is SNHLY, CDR2 FYNNEI, per germline. In DNA, the CDR3 is TGTGCCAGCAGTGATCCCCGGGACAGAGCTAGCACAGATACGCAGTATTTT. It is translated as CASSDPRDRASTDTQYF.

The V call is TRBV5-6, the J call TRBJ1-2; 7 bases fit TRBD1. Germline trimming cut 4 bases from V and 7 bases from J; bases unmatched to any gene: 13. CDR1 SGHDT and CDR2 YYEEEE come from the germline V gene. There are 15 residues in the CDR3. For the CDR3, the DNA is TGTGCCAGCAGCATAGGGACGCAGGGGGTGCGTGGCTACACCTTC. Translating it yields CASSIGTQGVRGYTF.

This rearrangement joins TRBV21-1 to TRBJ2-1; TRBD2 is taken as the D call from the table, unchecked against the DNA. TRBV21-1 is annotated as a pseudogene. This CDR3 contains 17 residues. The CDR3 region is CASSKLVPERGYNEQFF. The CDR3 nucleotides read TGTGCCAGCAGCAAATTAGTGCCGGAGCGGGGTTACAATGAGCAGTTCTTC.

This sequence joins TRBV2 and TRBJ2-2; the match to TRBD1 covers 9 bases. Germline V CDR1 and CDR2: SNHLY, FYNNEI. The CDR3 spans 16 residues. V lost 7 bases, J lost 4 bases, and 10 bases stayed unmatched. For the CDR3, the DNA is TGTGCCAGCATAAATCCGGACAGGGGTCCCACCGGGGAGCTGTTTTTT. It translates to CASINPDRGPTGELFF.

The chain links TRBV27 to TRBJ2-7; D is perhaps TRBD1 (7 bases). The CDR3 runs to 14 residues. Germline V lookup: CDR1 MNHEY, CDR2 SMNVEV (reference sequence). V was pared by 7 bases and J by 7 bases, with 20 bases between. CDR3 nucleotides: TGTGCCAGCACCGCAGGGGGAGGACTACAGGAGCAGTACTTC. It codes for CASTAGGGLQEQYF.

The chain joins TRBV11-2 to TRBJ2-7, with D uncertain. CDR3 length: 15 residues. Germline assignment: CDR1 SGHAT and CDR2 FQNNGV. The V and J ends lost 3 bases and 2 bases respectively, with 14 bases between them. The CDR3 DNA follows: TGTGCCAGCAGCTTGTTCGTGTCGGGTACCTACGAGCAGTACTTC. Its protein product is CASSLFVSGTYEQYF.

This clone was picked up one time. The chain links TRBV19 to TRBJ2-7; 7 nucleotides line up with TRBD1. The ends lost 4 bases at V and 2 bases at J; junction bases unmatched: 2. The CDR3 has 13 amino acids. CDR1 and CDR2 (germline): LNHDA, SQIVND (reference sequence). CDR3 sequence: CASSKDRTYEQYF. In DNA form, the CDR3 reads TGTGCCAGTAGTAAGGACAGGACCTACGAGCAGTACTTC. Full variable domain (rest looked up from reference TRBV19 and TRBJ2-7): DGGITQSPKYLFRKEGQNVTLSCEQNLNHDAMYWYRQDPGQGLRLIYYSQIVNDFQKGDIAEGYSVSREKKESFPLTVTSAQKNPTAFYLCASSKDRTYEQYFGPGTRLTVT.

The V gene is TRBV29-1, the J gene TRBJ1-2, with 7 bases identical to TRBD1. The CDR3 extends over 13 amino acids. The trim removed 0 bases at V and 7 bases at J, leaving 5 bases unmatched. Germline V gene data show CDR1 as SQVTM and CDR2 as ANQGSEA. CDR3: CSVEEQGWPGYTF. CDR3 DNA: TGCAGCGTTGAAGAACAGGGGTGGCCTGGCTACACCTTC.

This chain joins TRBV7-8 and TRBJ1-3; the D gene is possibly TRBD1 (6 bases). Germline CDR1 and CDR2: SGHVS and FQNEAQ. The CDR3 has 16 residues. The V and J ends lost 1 base and 3 bases respectively, with 13 bases between them. The CDR3 nucleotides are TGTGCCAGCAGCTTAGTACTAGGGGGTTATGGAAACACCATATATTTT. This gives the protein CASSLVLGGYGNTIYF.

A word on this clone: Other nucleotide sequences in the sample specify the same CDR3. The V call is TRBV27, the J call TRBJ2-7, with TRBD1 identical over 8 bases. V lost 5 bases and J lost 6; bases outside the gene matches: 3. The V gene's germline CDR1 is MNHEY and CDR2 SMNVEV (reference sequence). The CDR3 runs 12 residues. The CDR3 DNA reads as TGTGCCAGCAGTCTTACAGGGGGCGAGCAGTACTTC. This encodes CASSLTGGEQYF.

The chain has TRBV28 and TRBJ1-5, with 7 bases aligning to TRBD1. Germline V gene data show CDR1 as MDHEN and CDR2 as SYDVKM. The J segment lost 2 bases and the V segment lost 2 bases, leaving 3 bases of the junction unmatched. The length of the CDR3 is 15 residues. The CDR3 sequence is CASSLGQGGNQPQHF. The DNA for the CDR3 is TGTGCCAGCAGTTTAGGGCAGGGGGGCAATCAGCCCCAGCATTTT.

The chain employs TRBV11-2 and TRBJ2-7; the D gene is possibly TRBD1 (6 bases). Per the germline V gene, CDR1 is SGHAT and CDR2 is FQNNGV. The V and J ends lost 6 bases and 0 bases respectively, with 15 bases between them. This CDR3 is 15 amino acids long. In DNA, the CDR3 is TGTGCCAGCAGTTCCGGCGGACAGATCTCCTACGAGCAGTACTTC. Translated: CASSSGGQISYEQYF.

The rearrangement links TRBV19 to TRBJ1-3; no firm D call. The CDR3 extends over 14 amino acids. Trimming pared 6 bases from V and 4 bases from J, leaving 13 bases between. CDR1 LNHDA and CDR2 SQIVND come from the germline V gene (reference sequence). CDR3 region: CASSLTEVGNTIYF. The CDR3 region has the DNA TGTGCCAGTAGCCTGACCGAAGTGGGAAACACCATATATTTT.

The chain combines TRBV27 with TRBJ2-3; TRBD2 matches 10 bases. Germline CDR1 MNHEY, CDR2 SMNVEV (reference sequence). This CDR3 is built from 14 residues. The junction had 0 bases not matched to a gene; V was cut back by 2 bases and J by 4 bases. CDR3 nucleotides: TGTGCCAGCAGTTTAGGGACTAGCGCAGATACGCAGTATTTT. Its protein product is CASSLGTSADTQYF.

V and J are TRBV28 and TRBJ1-5; D is unresolved. Trimming left V 2 bases short and J 6 bases short, with 8 bases between. This CDR3 has 13 residues. Germline values: CDR1 MDHEN, CDR2 SYDVKM. The CDR3 here is CASSLGVSQPQHF. As DNA, the CDR3 is TGTGCCAGCAGTTTAGGGGTCAGTCAGCCCCAGCATTTT.

The chain couples TRBV6-5 to TRBJ2-1, with TRBD2 matching 9 bases. V dropped 2 bases and J dropped 9; count of bases not matched to a gene: 8. The CDR3 loop spans 15 amino acids. Per germline, CDR1 MNHEY and CDR2 SVGAGI. DNA of the CDR3: TGTGCCAGCAGTTACCTGGGCGGGAGGGCCGGTGAGCAGTTCTTC. Protein product: CASSYLGGRAGEQFF.

The V and J genes are TRBV4-2 and TRBJ2-1; D is uncertain. The germline CDR1 and CDR2 sequences are LGHNA and YNFKEQ. The CDR3 totals 17 residues. V lost 0 bases, J lost 4 bases, and 16 bases lay in between. The CDR3 nucleotides read TGTGCCAGCAGCCAAGACCAGCGACTCCACTTTTACAATGAGCAGTTCTTC. The encoded protein is CASSQDQRLHFYNEQFF.

The rearrangement links TRBV10-3 to TRBJ2-7, with 10 bases lining up with TRBD2. Germline CDR1 is ENHRY and CDR2 is SYGVKD. The V segment lost 4 bases and the J segment 5 bases; nucleotides outside the gene matches: 11. CDR3 length equals 16 residues. DNA for the CDR3: TGTGCCATCAGTGTTCCACTAGCGGGAAATGGGGACGAGCAGTACTTC. This codes for CAISVPLAGNGDEQYF.

V is TRBV5-1 and J is TRBJ2-3; no firm D call. Trimming cost V 0 bases and J 2 bases, with 22 bases left between them. The germline CDR1 and CDR2 sequences are SGHRS and YFSETQ. The CDR3 has 19 residues. The CDR3 loop is CASSLDIEGRILNTDTQYF. The CDR3, as DNA: TGCGCCAGCAGCTTGGATATTGAAGGACGGATACTAAACACAGATACGCAGTATTTT. The whole variable domain, remainder taken from reference TRBV5-1 and TRBJ2-3, is KAGVTQTPRYLIKTRGQQVTLSCSPISGHRSVSWYQQTPGQGLQFLFEYFSETQRNKGNFPGRFSGRQFSNSRSEMNVSTLELGDSALYLCASSLDIEGRILNTDTQYFGPGTRLTVL.

The chain uses TRBV28 and TRBJ1-2, with TRBD1 matching over 8 bases. V shed 6 bases, J shed 6 bases, and the junction held 9 bases outside the gene matches. CDR1 is MDHEN, CDR2 SYDVKM, per germline. The CDR3 has 14 amino acids. This CDR3 is CASRETGARDGYTF. DNA for the CDR3: TGTGCCAGCAGGGAGACAGGGGCAAGGGATGGCTACACCTTC.

V is TRBV7-9 and J is TRBJ1-4; perhaps TRBD1 as D (6 bases). The germline V gene has CDR1 SEHNR and CDR2 FQNEAQ (reference sequence). V lost 8 bases, J lost 0 bases, and 13 bases lay in between. The CDR3 runs to 15 residues. The CDR3 DNA follows: TGTGCCAGCGGGGGGACAACGGCAACTAATGAAAAACTGTTTTTT. Amino acid sequence: CASGGTTATNEKLFF.

The rearrangement joins TRBV30 to TRBJ2-1; D possibly uses TRBD1 or TRBD2 (6 bases each). CDR3 length: 12 residues. The V gene's germline CDR1 is GTSNPN and CDR2 SVGIG (reference sequence). The V end lost 4 bases, the J end lost 7 bases, and 11 bases lay between the germline ends. CDR3 nucleotide sequence: TGTGCCTGGACAGGGGAGGTGAATGAGCAGTTCTTC. Translation gives CAWTGEVNEQFF.

The chain is built from TRBV19 and TRBJ1-2; the D gene is possibly TRBD1 (5 bases). Germline lookup yields CDR1 LNHDA and CDR2 SQIVND (reference sequence). Trimming shortened V by 10 bases and J by 3 bases, and 21 bases separated the two germline ends. The CDR3 sequence is 15 residues long. CDR3 residues: CATRDPVISYYGYTF. Here the CDR3 DNA reads TGTGCCACCAGGGACCCGGTAATTTCTTACTATGGCTACACCTTC.

This chain joins TRBV28 and TRBJ1-5; possible D gene TRBD1, 5 bases. V was clipped by 10 bases and J by 4 bases, with 17 bases between them. Per germline, CDR1 MDHEN and CDR2 SYDVKM. CDR3 length: 14 residues. CDR3 sequence: CATLGAQGNQPQHF. The CDR3 DNA follows: TGTGCCACCTTAGGGGCGCAAGGAAATCAGCCCCAGCATTTT.

CDR3 sequence (DNA): TGTGCCAGCAGCAAGGAACCCCAACTGAATCAGCCCCAGCATTTT. Translated, it gives CASSKEPQLNQPQHF. V gene TRBV28 combines with J gene TRBJ1-5; D uncertain. CDR1 and CDR2 (germline): MDHEN, SYDVKM. Trimming took 6 bases from V and 4 from J, leaving 16 bases between them. The CDR3 length is 15 residues.

The chain combines TRBV7-6 with TRBJ2-3, with 7 bases aligning to TRBD1. The CDR3 contains 15 residues. J gave up 0 bases and V 3 bases, and 3 bases lay outside the gene matches. Germline lookup yields CDR1 SGHVS and CDR2 FNYEAQ. The chain's CDR3 is CASSFRDRSTDTQYF. The CDR3 DNA follows: TGTGCCAGCAGCTTTCGGGACAGAAGCACAGATACGCAGTATTTT.

The V and J genes are TRBV29-1 and TRBJ2-1, with TRBD2 matching over 8 bases. Germline-derived CDR1 and CDR2 are SQVTM and ANQGSEA. The CDR3 consists of 15 residues. J lost 8 bases, V lost 7 bases, and 16 bases had no gene match. The CDR3 spells CSGGSAGGGLDEQFF. The DNA for the CDR3 is TGCAGCGGCGGTTCGGCGGGAGGTGGTTTGGATGAGCAGTTCTTC.